The 9 T cell receptor beta chains presented below share a single source sample, sequenced in a study of CD8+ T cells in alopecia areata. The treatment is: oral pan-JAK inhibitor, 5-10 mg twice daily. RNA was extracted and reverse transcribed into cDNA as the sequencing template. Measured with immunoSEQ multiplex PCR; TCRdb has only the in-frame clones, and not every one. The top ten clones hold 0.48% of a sample with roughly 200,000 clones, around two fifths of them seen once. The specimen was CD4+ T cells sorted from blood, collected at roughly week 30, from a patient treated with tofacitinib. All receptors come from a human donor with alopecia areata.

The V and J genes are TRBV18 and TRBJ1-5; D uncertain. Germline V CDR1 and CDR2: KGHSH, LQKENI. The CDR3 runs 15 residues. Trimming took 0 bases from V and 0 from J, leaving 6 bases between them. Here the CDR3 reads CASSPPRISNQPQHF. The CDR3 DNA reads as TGTGCCAGCTCACCACCCAGAATTAGCAATCAGCCCCAGCATTTT.

This chain joins TRBV7-9 and TRBJ2-3; TRBD2 matches at 9 bases. Trimming at V came to 1 base and at J to 0 bases, leaving 2 bases not matched to a gene. The CDR3 extends over 16 amino acids. Germline values: CDR1 SEHNR, CDR2 FQNEAQ (reference sequence). The CDR3 nucleotides read TGTGCCAGCAGCTTAGTGCTAGCGGGAAGCACAGATACGCAGTATTTT. It translates to CASSLVLAGSTDTQYF.

There are a few counts of this clone. V is TRBV7-3 and J is TRBJ1-1; maybe TRBD1 (6 bases). Germline CDR1 is SGHTA and CDR2 is FQGTGA. Deletions cut 2 bases from V and 3 bases from J, with 10 bases between. The CDR3 runs 14 residues. In nucleotides, the CDR3 is TGTGCCAGCAGCTTAGTGTCAGGGGACACTGAAGCTTTCTTT. Translation gives CASSLVSGDTEAFF.

V gene TRBV11-2 combines with J gene TRBJ1-5; the match to TRBD1 covers 8 bases. Trimming cost V 6 bases and J 4 bases; bases outside gene matches: 5. The CDR3 runs 14 residues. Germline CDR1 is SGHAT and CDR2 is FQNNGV. The CDR3 protein is CASRIHRGNQPQHF. CDR3 in DNA: TGTGCCAGCAGAATACACAGGGGGAATCAGCCCCAGCATTTT.

This chain uses TRBV14 with TRBJ1-6, with a tentative D call TRBD1 (6 bases). Trimming took off 3 bases at V and 10 bases at J, with 16 bases between the two ends. Germline V gives CDR1 SGHDN, CDR2 FVKESK. The CDR3 runs to 15 residues. CDR3 protein: CASSQRQAVGSPLHF. The CDR3 DNA follows: TGTGCCAGCAGCCAGAGACAGGCTGTTGGGTCACCCCTCCACTTT.

This clone was counted a few times. The chain recombines TRBV7-2 with TRBJ2-4; D is perhaps TRBD1 (6 bases). This CDR3 spans 16 amino acids. Germline V gene sequence: CDR1 SGHTA, CDR2 FQGNSA. V was cut by 4 bases and J by 1 base, with 14 bases left in between. The DNA for the CDR3 is TGTGCCAGCAGCTCTACAGGGTTTGTGGCCAAAAACATTCAGTACTTC. Protein product: CASSSTGFVAKNIQYF.

This clone was counted only a few times. This chain links TRBV27 with TRBJ2-2; D is possibly TRBD1 or TRBD2 (5 bases each). CDR3 size: 15 residues. Trimming left V 5 bases short and J 4 bases short, with 14 bases between. Germline-derived CDR1 and CDR2 are MNHEY and SMNVEV (reference sequence). The DNA for the CDR3 is TGTGCCAGCAGTCCATCAGGGAGAACCACCGGGGAGCTGTTTTTT. It translates to CASSPSGRTTGELFF.

This clone was detected a few times. V and J are TRBV30 and TRBJ2-7; either TRBD1 or TRBD2 may fit D (6 bases each). V lost 4 bases and J 5 bases, leaving 18 bases between the germline ends. Germline assignment: CDR1 GTSNPN and CDR2 SVGIG (reference sequence). The CDR3 sequence is 14 residues long. The DNA for the CDR3 is TGTGCCTGGACCGTCCAGCCGGGGGCCAACGAGCAGTACTTC. Translating it yields CAWTVQPGANEQYF.

The genes are TRBV7-8 and TRBJ1-4, with a weak D call TRBD1 (5 bases). V lost 4 bases to trimming and J lost 3 bases, with 21 bases between them. The CDR3 runs 18 residues. Per germline, CDR1 SGHVS and CDR2 FQNEAQ. The CDR3 DNA reads as TGTGCCAGCAGCTCCAGCAAGATAGTTCGGGACCCTAATGAAAAACTGTTTTTT. Its translation is CASSSSKIVRDPNEKLFF.